This entry lists 28 T cell receptor beta chains sequenced from one sample in a study of beta chain features in type 1 diabetes. Findings and caveats of the study: For Type 1 diabetes patients, all four CD4+ subsets carried TCRB CDR3s that were moderately but significantly shorter.

No antigen is known for these receptors. Sequenced material consisted of expressed TCRB transcripts (all of the isolated RNA was reverse transcribed). Method: immunoSEQ multiplex PCR; TCRdb's copy keeps in-frame clones and lacks some. This table holds some 160,000 clones, 9% found once. Sequencing input: central memory CD4+ T cells from blood. These receptors were taken from a woman in her twenties or thirties with type 1 diabetes.

V usage is TRBV4-2 and J usage is TRBJ2-7; D uncertain. Trimming pared 0 bases from V and 5 bases from J, leaving 2 bases between. The CDR3 is 11 amino acids. Germline V gene lookup returns CDR1 LGHNA and CDR2 YNFKEQ. The CDR3 DNA reads as TGTGCCAGCAGCCAAGATAACGAGCAGTACTTC. Translated, it gives CASSQDNEQYF.

This clone has just a few counts. The V and J genes are TRBV10-3 and TRBJ1-5, with D maybe TRBD1 (5 bases). CDR3 length: 13 residues. V dropped 6 bases and J dropped 4 bases, with 10 bases sitting between them. Germline V lookup: CDR1 ENHRY, CDR2 SYGVKD. CDR3 sequence reads: CAISWDLNQPQHF. As DNA, the CDR3 is TGTGCCATCAGCTGGGACTTAAATCAGCCCCAGCATTTT.

This sequence joins TRBV10-3 and TRBJ2-7; tentatively, D is TRBD1 (5 bases). Germline-derived CDR1 and CDR2 are ENHRY and SYGVKD. Trimming shortened V by 6 bases and J by 1 base, and 16 bases separated the two germline ends. There are 15 residues in the CDR3. This chain's CDR3 is CAIRGRASDSYEQYF. The CDR3 DNA sequence: TGTGCCATCAGGGGCAGGGCCTCGGATTCCTACGAGCAGTACTTC.

The V gene is TRBV21-1, the J gene TRBJ2-7; the table gives TRBD1 as D, unverified against the DNA. TRBV21-1 is a known pseudogene. This CDR3 has 17 amino acids. CDR3 residues: CASSKALYTGHIYEQYF. The CDR3 DNA follows: TGTGCCAGCAGCAAAGCGCTTTATACAGGGCACATCTACGAGCAGTACTTC.

The rearrangement joins TRBV5-1 to TRBJ2-1; 11 nucleotides line up with TRBD1. CDR3 length equals 15 residues. Germline-derived CDR1 and CDR2 are SGHRS and YFSETQ. V trimming: 2 bases; J trimming: 8 bases; junction bases outside the gene matches: 6. The DNA for the CDR3 is TGCGCCAGCAGCTTAGGGACAGGGGGAAAGGATGAGCAGTTCTTC. It codes for CASSLGTGGKDEQFF.

The J gene is TRBJ2-3, the V gene TRBV27; no reliable D call. The CDR3 runs to 15 residues. Trimming removed 0 bases from V and 2 bases from J, with 9 bases in between. Germline loops: CDR1 MNHEY, CDR2 SMNVEV (reference sequence). DNA of the CDR3: TGTGCCAGCAGTTTATCTCCCATTTCCACAGATACGCAGTATTTT. This codes for CASSLSPISTDTQYF.

This chain joins TRBV11-3 and TRBJ2-3; possibly TRBD2 for D (5 bases). Germline loops: CDR1 SGHNT, CDR2 YENEEA. V lost 3 bases and J 1 base, leaving 14 bases between the germline ends. This CDR3 region has 16 residues. The CDR3 protein is CASSFPAGGGTDTQYF. The CDR3 DNA is TGTGCCAGCAGCTTTCCCGCGGGCGGTGGCACAGATACGCAGTATTTT.

The chain links TRBV18 to TRBJ2-1, with 7 bases fitting TRBD2. This CDR3 is 15 amino acids long. The germline V gene has CDR1 KGHSH and CDR2 LQKENI. J gave up 4 bases and V 2 bases, and 5 bases lay outside the gene matches. The CDR3 is CASSPGSGEYNEQFF. The CDR3 DNA is TGTGCCAGCTCACCAGGCAGCGGGGAATACAATGAGCAGTTCTTC.

The chain is built from TRBV7-3 and TRBJ2-2; D unclear. CDR1 and CDR2 (germline): SGHTA, FQGTGA. V dropped 4 bases and J dropped 7 bases, with 4 bases sitting between them. CDR3 length equals 11 residues. The CDR3 bases are TGTGCCAGCAGCTACGGCGGGGAGCTGTTTTTT. Encoded protein: CASSYGGELFF.

The gene calls are TRBV28 and TRBJ1-5; 8 positions match TRBD1. CDR3 length equals 15 residues. The germline CDR1 and CDR2 sequences are MDHEN and SYDVKM. J gave up 6 bases and V 6 bases, and 10 bases lay outside the gene matches. The CDR3 spells CASRVDREGGQPQHF. The CDR3 DNA follows: TGTGCCAGCAGAGTGGACAGGGAAGGAGGTCAGCCCCAGCATTTT.

In this sample, this clone turned up a few times. The rearrangement joins TRBV30 to TRBJ2-1; 14 bases are shared with TRBD2. Germline V gives CDR1 GTSNPN, CDR2 SVGIG (reference sequence). The CDR3 is 17 amino acids. J lost 0 bases, V lost 4 bases, and 5 bases had no gene match. The CDR3 region is CAWMGLAGVSSYNEQFF. The CDR3 nucleotides are TGTGCCTGGATGGGACTAGCGGGAGTGAGCTCCTACAATGAGCAGTTCTTC.

This clone was detected only a few times. The chain links TRBV5-1 to TRBJ1-5; a weak D match, TRBD1 (5 bases). Per the germline V gene, CDR1 is SGHRS and CDR2 is YFSETQ. CDR3 length: 15 amino acids. V shed 0 bases and J shed 3 bases, with 10 bases lying between them. CDR3 DNA sequence: TGCGCCAGCAGCTTGGTCGCAGGGCCCAATCAGCCCCAGCATTTT. Encoded protein: CASSLVAGPNQPQHF. The whole variable domain, filled in from reference TRBV5-1 and TRBJ1-5, reads KAGVTQTPRYLIKTRGQQVTLSCSPISGHRSVSWYQQTPGQGLQFLFEYFSETQRNKGNFPGRFSGRQFSNSRSEMNVSTLELGDSALYLCASSLVAGPNQPQHFGDGTRLSIL.

This clone has at least ten counts. The J gene is TRBJ2-3, the V gene TRBV30, with 7 bases identical to TRBD2. This CDR3 contains 16 residues. Germline-derived CDR1 and CDR2 are GTSNPN and SVGIG (reference sequence). Trimming removed 4 bases from V and 0 bases from J; junction bases left unmatched: 10. CDR3 amino acids: CAWTKLASASTDTQYF. The CDR3 DNA reads as TGTGCCTGGACCAAACTAGCGTCCGCTAGCACAGATACGCAGTATTTT.

This chain joins TRBV18 and TRBJ2-5, with D perhaps matching TRBD2 (5 bases). This CDR3 spans 13 amino acids. CDR1 is KGHSH and CDR2 is LQKENI in the germline V gene. V was clipped by 3 bases and J by 5 bases, with 10 bases between them. CDR3 loop: CASSPSGWETQYF. In DNA form, the CDR3 reads TGTGCCAGCTCACCGTCGGGGTGGGAGACCCAGTACTTC. Looking up the rest from reference TRBV18 and TRBJ2-5 gives the full variable domain: NAGVMQNPRHLVRRRGQEARLRCSPMKGHSHVYWYRQLPEEGLKFMVYLQKENIIDESGMPKERFSAEFPKEGPSILRIQQVVRGDSAAYFCASSPSGWETQYFGPGTRLLVL.

This clone was observed a handful of times. This chain connects TRBV18 to TRBJ2-7; weak D call: TRBD1 (7 bases). This CDR3 comprises 15 residues. Germline-derived CDR1 and CDR2 are KGHSH and LQKENI. The ends were cut back, 6 bases at V and 1 base at J, with 16 bases in the middle. The CDR3 here is CASSGRTGNSYEQYF. The CDR3 region has the DNA TGTGCCAGCTCGGGGAGGACAGGTAATTCCTACGAGCAGTACTTC.

This clone has more than one count but fewer than ten. The chain combines TRBV28 with TRBJ1-2, with D unclear. V was cut by 3 bases and J by 8 bases, with 13 bases left in between. The CDR3 has 13 residues. The germline V gene encodes CDR1 MDHEN and CDR2 SYDVKM. The CDR3 here is CASSLTGLRGYTF. As DNA, the CDR3 is TGTGCCAGCAGTTTGACGGGTTTGAGGGGCTACACCTTC.

This rearrangement joins TRBV19 to TRBJ1-5, with D possibly TRBD1 on 6 matching bases. This CDR3 is built from 12 residues. Germline V gene data show CDR1 as LNHDA and CDR2 as SQIVND (reference sequence). The V gene lost 11 bases and the J gene lost 9 bases, with 17 bases spanning the gap. CDR3 amino acids: CAGRRGSGPQHF. The DNA for the CDR3 is TGTGCCGGACGCAGGGGCTCGGGGCCCCAGCATTTT.

The V gene is TRBV9, the J gene TRBJ1-3; 8 nucleotides agree with TRBD1. CDR1 is SGDLS, CDR2 YYNGEE, per germline. V shed 4 bases and J 4 bases; nucleotides not matched to a gene: 7. This CDR3 is 15 amino acids long. The CDR3 DNA is TGTGCCAGCAGCCGAAGGACAGGGTACGGAAACACCATATATTTT. This encodes CASSRRTGYGNTIYF.

This clone was counted only a few times. V and J are TRBV30 and TRBJ2-3, with 10 positions matching TRBD2. V was pared by 1 base and J by 4 bases, with 8 bases of the junction left unmatched. The length of the CDR3 is 16 residues. Germline V CDR1 and CDR2: GTSNPN, SVGIG (reference sequence). The DNA for the CDR3 is TGTGCCTGGAGTGGGTCTAGCGGGAGTGGGGCAGATACGCAGTATTTT. Its translation is CAWSGSSGSGADTQYF.

A few counts support this clone. The chain carries TRBV2 and TRBJ1-2; the D gene is possibly TRBD1 (6 bases). V lost 4 bases and J 8 bases, leaving 23 bases between the germline ends. CDR1 is SNHLY and CDR2 is FYNNEI in the germline V gene. There are 16 residues in the CDR3. CDR3 protein: CASSGSFGGAGNGYTF. In DNA form, the CDR3 reads TGTGCCAGCAGTGGGTCGTTTGGGGGGGCTGGAAACGGCTACACCTTC.

In this sample, this clone turned up a few times. The chain couples TRBV14 to TRBJ2-7, with 11 bases matching TRBD2. Germline lookup yields CDR1 SGHDN and CDR2 FVKESK. The CDR3 length is 18 residues. Trimming at V came to 10 bases and at J to 4 bases, leaving 21 bases not matched to a gene. The CDR3 here is CATKPIVSGRARGYEQYF. The CDR3 region has the DNA TGTGCCACCAAACCGATAGTTAGCGGGAGGGCTCGGGGTTACGAGCAGTACTTC.

The rearrangement joins TRBV5-4 to TRBJ2-4, with 11 positions matching TRBD1. Per the germline V gene, CDR1 is SGHNT and CDR2 is YYREEE (reference sequence). This CDR3 comprises 18 residues. The junction had 9 bases not matched to a gene; V was cut back by 3 bases and J by 1 base. Here the CDR3 DNA reads TGTGCCAGCAGCTCAGGACAGGGGGCGCGTGTGGCCAAAAACATTCAGTACTTC. Translation: CASSSGQGARVAKNIQYF.

This chain connects TRBV7-6 to TRBJ2-1; D unclear. The V gene's germline CDR1 is SGHVS and CDR2 FNYEAQ. Between the trimmed V and J ends, which lost 1 base and 3 bases, there was a span of 7 bases. This CDR3 is built from 14 residues. CDR3 protein: CASSLVQDYNEQFF. DNA for the CDR3: TGTGCCAGCAGCTTAGTTCAGGACTACAATGAGCAGTTCTTC.

The chain links TRBV15 to TRBJ2-7; D gene unclear. The CDR3 sequence is 12 residues long. Trimming shortened V by 2 bases and J by 5 bases, and 7 bases separated the two germline ends. CDR1 is LNHNV and CDR2 is YYDKDF in the germline V gene (reference sequence). CDR3 sequence reads: CATSRNRDEQYF. DNA for the CDR3: TGTGCCACCAGCAGAAACCGCGACGAGCAGTACTTC.

In this sample, this clone turned up a few times. The genes are TRBV7-9 and TRBJ1-2; D gene uncertain. V was cut by 1 base and J by 7 bases, with 7 bases left in between. The CDR3 extends over 12 amino acids. CDR1 and CDR2 (germline): SEHNR, FQNEAQ (reference sequence). CDR3 coding DNA: TGTGCCAGCAGCTTAGTCCAGTTTGGCTACACCTTC. Amino acids: CASSLVQFGYTF.

The J gene is TRBJ2-5, the V gene TRBV11-3; 9 nucleotides agree with TRBD1. The V segment lost 4 bases and the J segment 4 bases; nucleotides outside the gene matches: 4. Germline assignment: CDR1 SGHNT and CDR2 YENEEA. The length of the CDR3 is 14 residues. The CDR3, as DNA: TGTGCCAGCAGCTCTTCGACAGGGGGAGAGACCCAGTACTTC. It codes for CASSSSTGGETQYF. The full variable domain, rest sourced from reference TRBV11-3 and TRBJ2-5, is EAGVVQSPRYKIIEKKQPVAFWCNPISGHNTLYWYLQNLGQGPELLIRYENEEAVDDSQLPKDRFSAERLKGVDSTLKIQPAELGDSAVYLCASSSSTGGETQYFGPGTRLLVL.

This clone has more than one count but fewer than ten. This chain links TRBV5-1 with TRBJ1-1; tentative D call: TRBD1 (6 bases). Germline V lookup: CDR1 SGHRS, CDR2 YFSETQ. Trimming shortened V by 1 base and J by 1 base, and 8 bases separated the two germline ends. The CDR3 extends over 14 amino acids. CDR3 loop: CASSLWGQNTEAFF. CDR3 bases: TGCGCCAGCAGCTTGTGGGGGCAGAACACTGAAGCTTTCTTT.

V usage is TRBV18 and J usage is TRBJ2-1; 9 nucleotides line up with TRBD1. The CDR3 is 15 residues long. CDR1 is KGHSH and CDR2 is LQKENI in the germline V gene. The V segment lost 3 bases and the J segment 9 bases; nucleotides outside the gene matches: 9. DNA of the CDR3: TGTGCCAGCTCACCCTCCGGGACAGGGTCGGGTGAGCAGTTCTTC. Translation: CASSPSGTGSGEQFF.